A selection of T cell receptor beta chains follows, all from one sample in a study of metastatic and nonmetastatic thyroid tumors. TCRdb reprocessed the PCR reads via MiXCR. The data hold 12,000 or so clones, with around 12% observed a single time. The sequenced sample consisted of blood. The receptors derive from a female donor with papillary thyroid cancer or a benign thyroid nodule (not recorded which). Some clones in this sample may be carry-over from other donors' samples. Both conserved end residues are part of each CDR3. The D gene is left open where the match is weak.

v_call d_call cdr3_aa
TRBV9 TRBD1 CASSPGGGIGYGYTF
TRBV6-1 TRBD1 CASSLTGGDTEAFF
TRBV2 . CASSRDINYGYTF
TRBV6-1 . CASSEGGRATYEQYF
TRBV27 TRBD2 CASRDSGGGYEQYF
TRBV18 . CASSPIGVAWETQYF
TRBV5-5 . CASSLGQGLVYEQYF
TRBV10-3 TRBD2 CATRTSGSTDTQYF
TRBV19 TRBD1 CASSDRGRNYGYTF
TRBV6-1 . CASSDIAPGHEKLFF
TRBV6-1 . CANTGGLAKKIQYF
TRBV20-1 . CSARDPWDSYGNTIYF
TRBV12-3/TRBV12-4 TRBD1 CASSLEGQDSYEQYF
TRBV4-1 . CASSQDRQEGSYEQYF
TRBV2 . CASRGGGAWQYF
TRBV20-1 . CSAARLDLESTDTQYF
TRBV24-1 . CATSDYGGNGELFF
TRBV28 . CASLTPRVYGYTF
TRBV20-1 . CSASADGVEQFF
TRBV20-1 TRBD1 CSARPWTGSNQPQHF
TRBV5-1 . CASSFSNLGQGEQYF